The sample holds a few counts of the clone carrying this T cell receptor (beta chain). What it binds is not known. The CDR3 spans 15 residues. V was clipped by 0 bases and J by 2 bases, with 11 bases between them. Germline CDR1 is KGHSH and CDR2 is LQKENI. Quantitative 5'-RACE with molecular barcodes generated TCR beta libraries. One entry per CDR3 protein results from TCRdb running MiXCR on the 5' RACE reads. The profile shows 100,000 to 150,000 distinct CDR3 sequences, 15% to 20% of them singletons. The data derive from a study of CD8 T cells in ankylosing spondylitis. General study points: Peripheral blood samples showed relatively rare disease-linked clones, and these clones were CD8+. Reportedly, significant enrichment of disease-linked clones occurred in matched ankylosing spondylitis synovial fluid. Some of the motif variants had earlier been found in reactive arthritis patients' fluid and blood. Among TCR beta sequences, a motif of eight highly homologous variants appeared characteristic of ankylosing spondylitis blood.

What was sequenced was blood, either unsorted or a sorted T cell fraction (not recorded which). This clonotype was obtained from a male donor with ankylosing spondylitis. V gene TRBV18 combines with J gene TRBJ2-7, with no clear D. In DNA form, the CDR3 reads TGTGCCAGCTCACCACCGAACAGAGACCCCTACGAGCAGTACTTC. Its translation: CASSPPNRDPYEQYF.